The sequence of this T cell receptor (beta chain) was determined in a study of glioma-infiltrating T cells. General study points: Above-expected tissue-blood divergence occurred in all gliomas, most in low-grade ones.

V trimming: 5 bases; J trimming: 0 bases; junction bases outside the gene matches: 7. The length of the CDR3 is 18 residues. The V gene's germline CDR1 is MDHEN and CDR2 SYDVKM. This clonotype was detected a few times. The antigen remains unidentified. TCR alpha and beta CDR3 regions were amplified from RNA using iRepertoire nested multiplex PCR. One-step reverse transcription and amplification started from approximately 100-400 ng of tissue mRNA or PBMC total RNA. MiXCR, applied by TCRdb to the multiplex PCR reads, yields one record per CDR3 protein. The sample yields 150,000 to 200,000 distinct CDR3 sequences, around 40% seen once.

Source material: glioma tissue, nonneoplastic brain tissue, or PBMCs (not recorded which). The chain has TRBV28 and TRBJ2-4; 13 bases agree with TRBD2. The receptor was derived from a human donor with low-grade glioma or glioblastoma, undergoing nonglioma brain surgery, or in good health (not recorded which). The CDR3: CASSPRLAGGLAKNIQYF. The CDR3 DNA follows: TGTGCCAGCAGTCCCAGACTAGCGGGGGGTCTAGCCAAAAACATTCAGTACTTC.